The rows below give T cell receptor beta chains drawn from one sample of a study of radiation and T cells in renal cell carcinoma. The method was immunoSEQ multiplex PCR; TCRdb's version includes in-frame clones alone and lacks a portion of them. The table records around 130,000 clones, approximately 75% of them present only once. This material consisted of blood, taken from a patient whose treatment included radiotherapy and nephrectomy. Every receptor here comes from an older woman with renal cell carcinoma. Each CDR3 is given without its conserved first and last residue. Clone sizes are given selectively: once, few, many, or a class where the clone is expanded.

abundance: .
v_gene: TRBV19
CDR3aa: ASSSTGTSGNTIY

abundance: .
v_gene: TRBV9
CDR3aa: ASSETGSSGNTIY

abundance: many
v_gene: TRBV9
CDR3aa: ASSVDGQGIYEQY

abundance: many
v_gene: TRBV7-6
CDR3aa: ASSPLPAGSYEQY

abundance: .
v_gene: TRBV11-2
CDR3aa: ASSPSWGNEKLF

abundance: .
v_gene: TRBV7-9
CDR3aa: ASSLDRGNEQY

abundance: .
v_gene: TRBV11-2
CDR3aa: ASSSWGGGGDEKLF

abundance: .
v_gene: TRBV5-1
CDR3aa: ASSPETSTDTQY

abundance: .
v_gene: TRBV6-1
CDR3aa: ASSEALTPGGNEQF

abundance: .
v_gene: TRBV30
CDR3aa: AWSIAPSYGYT

abundance: .
v_gene: TRBV6-1
CDR3aa: ASSGSYEHFSYNEQF

abundance: .
v_gene: TRBV7-8
CDR3aa: ASSLAWSFSDRGNEQF

abundance: once
v_gene: TRBV6-1
CDR3aa: ASRGQVRDTEAF

abundance: .
v_gene: TRBV6-6
CDR3aa: ASSYGLEQPQH

abundance: .
v_gene: TRBV13
CDR3aa: ASSQRQAPRYEQF

abundance: .
v_gene: TRBV2
CDR3aa: ANSRNGATNEKLF

abundance: .
v_gene: TRBV6-6
CDR3aa: ASSSGAQDEQY

abundance: .
v_gene: TRBV9
CDR3aa: ASSGTSGTGELF

abundance: .
v_gene: TRBV7-2
CDR3aa: ASSTRWNEKLF

abundance: .
v_gene: TRBV6-1
CDR3aa: ASRPRQGLAETQY

abundance: once
v_gene: TRBV27
CDR3aa: ASSSRGGELF

abundance: few
v_gene: TRBV5-6
CDR3aa: ASSLIGLNSLGAEQF

abundance: .
v_gene: TRBV14
CDR3aa: ASSRVGPYGYT

abundance: .
v_gene: TRBV2
CDR3aa: ASTSRPGQGTEAF

abundance: few
v_gene: TRBV14
CDR3aa: ASSQAGVGKLF

abundance: .
v_gene: TRBV27
CDR3aa: ASRLSAQWEAF

abundance: .
v_gene: TRBV6-1
CDR3aa: ASSDPRPYNEQF

abundance: .
v_gene: TRBV11-3
CDR3aa: ASSGWDTGELF

abundance: .
v_gene: TRBV5-1
CDR3aa: ASSLDPNSYEQY

abundance: .
v_gene: TRBV28
CDR3aa: ASSSLISPIEETQY

abundance: .
v_gene: TRBV19
CDR3aa: ASRITRAYNSPLH

abundance: .
v_gene: TRBV4-2
CDR3aa: ASSQDGTGGSGANVLT

abundance: once
v_gene: TRBV9
CDR3aa: ASSARVDEEAF

abundance: .
v_gene: TRBV4-3
CDR3aa: ASSQEIGSQGFEQY

abundance: .
v_gene: TRBV9
CDR3aa: ASSPTPTGPLHGYT

abundance: few
v_gene: TRBV7-9
CDR3aa: ASRPTANTEAF

abundance: .
v_gene: TRBV28
CDR3aa: ATKNPVNQPQH

abundance: .
v_gene: TRBV7-2
CDR3aa: ASSTEAIYQETQY

abundance: .
v_gene: TRBV7-3
CDR3aa: ASSPGTANTEAF

abundance: few
v_gene: TRBV29-1
CDR3aa: SVRQANTEAF

abundance: .
v_gene: TRBV4-3
CDR3aa: ASSQGDRARNTEAF

abundance: .
v_gene: TRBV7-8
CDR3aa: ASSTIAGAEETQY